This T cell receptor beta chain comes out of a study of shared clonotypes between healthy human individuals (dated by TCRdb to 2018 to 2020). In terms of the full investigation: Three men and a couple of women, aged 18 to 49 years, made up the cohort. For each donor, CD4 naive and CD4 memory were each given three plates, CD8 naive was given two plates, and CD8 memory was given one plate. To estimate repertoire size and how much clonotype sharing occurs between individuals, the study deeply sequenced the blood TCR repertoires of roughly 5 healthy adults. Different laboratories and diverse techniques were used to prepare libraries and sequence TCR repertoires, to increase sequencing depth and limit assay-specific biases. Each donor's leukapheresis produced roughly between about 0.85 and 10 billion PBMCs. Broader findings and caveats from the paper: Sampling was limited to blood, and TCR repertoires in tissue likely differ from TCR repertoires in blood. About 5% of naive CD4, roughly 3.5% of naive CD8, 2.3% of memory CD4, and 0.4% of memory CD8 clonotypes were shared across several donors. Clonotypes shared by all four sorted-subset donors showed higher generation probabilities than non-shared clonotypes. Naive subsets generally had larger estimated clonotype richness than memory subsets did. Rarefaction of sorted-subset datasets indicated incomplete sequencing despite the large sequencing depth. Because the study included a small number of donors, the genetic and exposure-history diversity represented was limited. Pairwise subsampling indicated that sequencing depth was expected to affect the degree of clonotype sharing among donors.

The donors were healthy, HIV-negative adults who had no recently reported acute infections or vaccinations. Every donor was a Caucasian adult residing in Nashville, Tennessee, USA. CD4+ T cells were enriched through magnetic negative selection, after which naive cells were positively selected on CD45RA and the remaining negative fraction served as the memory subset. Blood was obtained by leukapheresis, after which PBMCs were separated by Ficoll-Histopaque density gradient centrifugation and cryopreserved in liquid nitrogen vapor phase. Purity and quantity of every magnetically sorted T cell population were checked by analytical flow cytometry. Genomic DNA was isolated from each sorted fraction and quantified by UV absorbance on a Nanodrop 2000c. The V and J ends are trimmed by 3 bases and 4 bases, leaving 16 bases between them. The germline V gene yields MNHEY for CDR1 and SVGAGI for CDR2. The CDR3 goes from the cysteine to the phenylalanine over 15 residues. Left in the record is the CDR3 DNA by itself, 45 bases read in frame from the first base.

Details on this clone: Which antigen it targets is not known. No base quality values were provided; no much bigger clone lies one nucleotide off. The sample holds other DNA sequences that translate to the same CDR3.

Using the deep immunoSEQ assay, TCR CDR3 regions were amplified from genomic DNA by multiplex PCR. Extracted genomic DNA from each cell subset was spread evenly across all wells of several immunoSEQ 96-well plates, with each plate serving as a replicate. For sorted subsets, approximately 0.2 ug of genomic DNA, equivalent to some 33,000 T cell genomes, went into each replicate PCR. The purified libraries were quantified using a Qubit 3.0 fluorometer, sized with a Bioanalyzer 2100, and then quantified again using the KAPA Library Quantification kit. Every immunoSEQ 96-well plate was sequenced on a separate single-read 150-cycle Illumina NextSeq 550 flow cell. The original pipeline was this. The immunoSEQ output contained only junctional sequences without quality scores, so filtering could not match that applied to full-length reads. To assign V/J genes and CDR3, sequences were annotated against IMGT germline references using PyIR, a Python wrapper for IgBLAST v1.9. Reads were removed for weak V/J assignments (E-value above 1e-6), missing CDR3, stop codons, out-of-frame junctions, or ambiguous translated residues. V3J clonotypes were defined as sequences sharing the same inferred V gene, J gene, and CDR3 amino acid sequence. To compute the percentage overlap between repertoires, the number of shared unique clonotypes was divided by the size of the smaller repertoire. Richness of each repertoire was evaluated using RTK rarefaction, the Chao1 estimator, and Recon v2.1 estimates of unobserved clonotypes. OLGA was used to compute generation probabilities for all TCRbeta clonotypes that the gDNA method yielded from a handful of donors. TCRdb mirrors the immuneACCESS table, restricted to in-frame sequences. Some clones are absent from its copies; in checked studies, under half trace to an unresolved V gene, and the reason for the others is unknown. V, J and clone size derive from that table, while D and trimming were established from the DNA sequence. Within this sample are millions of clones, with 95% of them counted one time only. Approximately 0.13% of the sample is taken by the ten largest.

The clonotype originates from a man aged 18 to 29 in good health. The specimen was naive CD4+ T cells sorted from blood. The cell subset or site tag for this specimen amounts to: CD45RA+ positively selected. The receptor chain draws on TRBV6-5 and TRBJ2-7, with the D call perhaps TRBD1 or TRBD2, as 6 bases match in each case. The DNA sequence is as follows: TGTGCCAGCAGTTATTCCACGGGGGCAAATTACGAGCAGTACTTC. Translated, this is CASSYSTGANYEQYF.